A single sample is the source of the 2 T cell receptor beta chains below, sequenced in a study of blood T cell repertoires in COVID-19 (TCRdb year 2020). Library method: the immunoSEQ multiplex PCR assay. TCRdb obtained this table from immuneACCESS and retained in-frame rearrangements with V and J assigned. These tables miss some clones; where compared with another copy, unresolved V genes account for less than half of the shortfall, and the remainder is unexplained. The sample table shows over 70,000 clones, and approximately 84% are seen once. Jointly, the top ten make up over 9.5% of the sample. The specimen was peripheral blood. Receptors were obtained from a man aged 60 to 69 with COVID-19, enrolled during active disease.

The V call is TRBV14, the J call TRBJ1-2; TRBD1 aligns across 7 bases. The CDR3 totals 16 residues. The junction had 9 bases not matched to a gene; V was cut back by 1 base and J by 4 bases. Germline CDR1 SGHDN, CDR2 FVKESK. The CDR3 nucleotides read TGTGCCAGCAGCCAAGTCGGGGCAGGACAGGCCTATGGCTACACCTTC. This translates into CASSQVGAGQAYGYTF.

This chain links TRBV3-1 (or the pseudogene TRBV3-2) with TRBJ2-5; TRBD2 might be the D (5 bases). Per the germline V gene, CDR1 is LGHDT and CDR2 is YNNKEL (reference sequence). The CDR3 has 14 amino acids. The V and J ends lost 3 bases and 4 bases respectively, with 12 bases between them. The CDR3 sequence is CASSQLSGRETQYF. CDR3 nucleotides: TGTGCCAGCAGCCAGCTAAGCGGTCGAGAGACCCAGTACTTC.